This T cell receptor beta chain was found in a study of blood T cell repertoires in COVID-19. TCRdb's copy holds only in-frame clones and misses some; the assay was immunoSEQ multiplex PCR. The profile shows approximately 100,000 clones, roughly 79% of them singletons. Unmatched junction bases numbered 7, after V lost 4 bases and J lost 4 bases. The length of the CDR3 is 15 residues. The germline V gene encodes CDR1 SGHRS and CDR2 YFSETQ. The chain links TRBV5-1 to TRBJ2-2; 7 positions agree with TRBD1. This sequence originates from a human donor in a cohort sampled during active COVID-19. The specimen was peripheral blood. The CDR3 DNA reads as TGCGCCAGCAGCCATCCCTCAGGGGGCACCGGGGAGCTGTTTTTT. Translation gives CASSHPSGGTGELFF.